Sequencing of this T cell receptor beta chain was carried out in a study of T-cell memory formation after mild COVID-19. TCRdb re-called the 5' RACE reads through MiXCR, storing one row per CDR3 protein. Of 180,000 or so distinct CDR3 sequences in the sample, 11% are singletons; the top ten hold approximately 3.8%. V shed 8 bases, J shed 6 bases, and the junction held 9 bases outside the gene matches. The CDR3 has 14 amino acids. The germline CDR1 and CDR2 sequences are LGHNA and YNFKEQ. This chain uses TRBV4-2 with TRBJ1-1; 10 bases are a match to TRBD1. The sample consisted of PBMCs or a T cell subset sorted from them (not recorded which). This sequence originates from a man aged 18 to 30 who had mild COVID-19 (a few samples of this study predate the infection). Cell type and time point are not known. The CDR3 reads CASGRDRGGPEAFF. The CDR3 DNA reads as TGTGCCAGCGGTCGGGACAGGGGAGGCCCTGAAGCTTTCTTT.